The next 29 T cell receptor beta chains were all read from a single sample in a study of neurological immune-mediated disorders. TCRdb re-called the 5' RACE reads through MiXCR, storing one row per CDR3 protein. The repertoire holds about 60,000 distinct CDR3 sequences, more than 9.5% seen once, with about an eighth in the top ten. Time point indicated: longitudinal time-point 2. The sample consisted of PBMCs. These TCRs come from a man under 40 in good health.

This clonotype came up many times. The V and J genes are TRBV7-2 and TRBJ2-1; the D is unclear. The length of the CDR3 is 14 residues. The germline gives CDR1 SGHTA, CDR2 FQGNSA. V was pared by 2 bases and J by 3 bases, with 8 bases between. CDR3 DNA sequence: TGTGCCAGCAGCTTATTTCAGGACTACAATGAGCAGTTCTTC. This sequence encodes CASSLFQDYNEQFF. The variable domain in full, with the rest retrieved from reference TRBV7-2 and TRBJ2-1, is GAGVSQSPSNKVTEKGKDVELRCDPISGHTALYWYRQSLGQGLEFLIYFQGNSAPDKSGLPSDRFSAERTGGSVSTLTIQRTQQEDSAVYLCASSLFQDYNEQFFGPGTRLTVL.

This clonotype appeared many times. This chain links TRBV27 with TRBJ2-7; 11 bases are shared with TRBD1. V lost 3 bases and J lost 7; bases outside the gene matches: 5. From germline, CDR1 is MNHEY and CDR2 SMNVEV (reference sequence). The CDR3 is 14 amino acids. The CDR3 loop is CASSLDRGLEEQYF. The CDR3 DNA sequence: TGTGCCAGCAGTTTGGACAGGGGGCTCGAGGAGCAGTACTTC.

In its sample, this clonotype ranks as large (0.1 to 1%). V and J are TRBV10-1 and TRBJ2-1, with D maybe TRBD2 (6 bases). Germline V lookup: CDR1 WNHNN, CDR2 SYGVQD (reference sequence). This CDR3 comprises 13 residues. V lost 3 bases and J 5 bases, leaving 8 bases between the germline ends. CDR3 loop: CASSEVADNEQFF. CDR3 coding DNA: TGCGCCAGCAGTGAAGTAGCGGACAATGAGCAGTTCTTC.

This clonotype has at least ten counts. The CDR3 DNA reads TGTGCCAGCAGCCCCCTTACAGGGGGCGAGCAGTACTTC. This codes for CASSPLTGGEQYF. The V gene is TRBV7-3, the J gene TRBJ2-7, with 8 bases matching TRBD1. Germline V lookup: CDR1 SGHTA, CDR2 FQGTGA. The length of the CDR3 is 13 residues. V lost 5 bases to trimming and J lost 6 bases; unmatched junction nucleotides: 6.

In this sample, this clonotype turned up many times. V is TRBV25-1 and J is TRBJ2-7, with TRBD2 matching over 13 bases. Unmatched junction bases numbered 11, after V lost 5 bases and J lost 1 base. CDR1 MGHDK and CDR2 SYGVNS come from the germline V gene. The CDR3 spans 18 residues. In DNA, the CDR3 is TGTGCCAGCAGTCCTACTAGCGGGAGGGGAGAGGCATCCTACGAGCAGTACTTC. This sequence encodes CASSPTSGRGEASYEQYF.

This clonotype was counted ten times or more. The chain has TRBV5-1 and TRBJ2-7, with D possibly being TRBD1 (6 bases). V was cut by 0 bases and J by 1 base, with 8 bases left in between. The germline V gene has CDR1 SGHRS and CDR2 YFSETQ. The CDR3 has 14 residues. The CDR3 region is CASSLGTASYEQYF. In nucleotides, the CDR3 is TGCGCCAGCAGCTTGGGGACAGCTTCCTACGAGCAGTACTTC.

This clonotype was counted ten times or more. The gene calls are TRBV3-1 and TRBJ2-7; D gene ambiguous. There are 11 residues in the CDR3. The germline V gene has CDR1 LGHDT and CDR2 YNNKEL (reference sequence). With 0 bases removed from V and 4 bases from J, the gap between germline ends came to 1 base. This CDR3 is CASSQDYEQYF. For the CDR3, the DNA is TGTGCCAGCAGCCAAGATTACGAGCAGTACTTC.

This clonotype has ten or more counts. The V and J genes are TRBV12-3 or TRBV12-4 and TRBJ2-5; D call uncertain. This CDR3 contains 13 residues. V lost 3 bases, J lost 7 bases, and 12 bases lay in between. This CDR3 is CASSFSGSGTQYF. The CDR3 DNA follows: TGTGCCAGCAGTTTTTCGGGCTCGGGGACCCAGTACTTC.

This clonotype was found many times. The V call is TRBV20-1, the J call TRBJ2-2; D uncertain. This CDR3 comprises 11 residues. Trimming cost V 5 bases and J 6 bases, with 7 bases left between them. Germline CDR1 and CDR2: DFQATT and SNEGSKA (reference sequence). For the CDR3, the DNA is TGCAGTGCTGCGGAGTCCGGGGAGCTGTTTTTT. Its translation is CSAAESGELFF.

The chain combines TRBV29-1 with TRBJ2-7; D gene ambiguous. The CDR3 loop spans 12 amino acids. The V end was cut by 1 base, the J end by 2 bases, with 6 bases between. CDR1 is SQVTM and CDR2 is ANQGSEA in the germline V gene. In DNA, the CDR3 is TGCAGCGTTGAAGGTGTAGCCTACGAGCAGTACTTC. Encoded protein: CSVEGVAYEQYF.

This clonotype was observed many times. The J gene is TRBJ1-1, the V gene TRBV12-3 or TRBV12-4, with D possibly TRBD1 on 6 matching bases. The length of the CDR3 is 13 residues. Trimming stripped 3 bases from V and 3 bases from J, with 8 bases between. The CDR3: CASSLTGYTEAFF. CDR3 in DNA: TGTGCCAGCAGTTTGACAGGATACACTGAAGCTTTCTTT.

This clonotype was counted many times. The chain links TRBV5-5 to TRBJ2-5, with 9 bases identical to TRBD2. V lost 2 bases to trimming and J lost 4 bases; unmatched junction nucleotides: 0. Germline values: CDR1 SGHKS, CDR2 YYEKEE (reference sequence). The CDR3 extends over 13 amino acids. The chain's CDR3 is CASSLLAGETQYF. DNA for the CDR3: TGTGCCAGCAGCTTACTAGCGGGAGAGACCCAGTACTTC.

This clonotype was counted ten times or more. The V gene is TRBV5-1, the J gene TRBJ1-1; 7 bases are a match to TRBD1. Germline V CDR1 and CDR2: SGHRS, YFSETQ. The CDR3 has 15 residues. Trimming removed 0 bases from V and 1 base from J; junction bases left unmatched: 3. The CDR3 is CASSLGGGPNTEAFF. The DNA of the CDR3 is TGCGCCAGCAGCTTGGGAGGGGGCCCGAACACTGAAGCTTTCTTT.

Many counts were recorded for this clonotype. The chain uses TRBV5-5 and TRBJ2-7; D is unresolved. V was pared by 2 bases and J by 2 bases, with 8 bases between. The CDR3 runs 13 residues. Germline V CDR1 and CDR2: SGHKS, YYEKEE (reference sequence). The CDR3 is CASSLFTAYEQYF. The CDR3, as DNA: TGTGCCAGCAGCTTATTTACAGCCTACGAGCAGTACTTC.

Turning to this clonotype: Because the CDR3's place on the DNA is in doubt, the DNA is left out and the CDR3 is given as listed by TCRdb. The genes are TRBV5-1 and TRBJ2-7; the D call in the table, TRBD1, was not verified against the DNA. CDR1 and CDR2 from the germline V gene are SGHRS and YFSETQ. Inclusive of both ends, the CDR3 amounts to 20 amino acids. The CDR3 loop reads CASSFYICSARDSGPYEQYF.

This clonotype came up many times. V usage is TRBV5-1 and J usage is TRBJ2-3; the match to TRBD2 covers 10 bases. Germline CDR1 is SGHRS and CDR2 is YFSETQ. This CDR3 comprises 17 residues. Trimming at V came to 4 bases and at J to 0 bases, leaving 8 bases not matched to a gene. CDR3 in amino acids: CASSVSGRWPSTDTQYF. DNA for the CDR3: TGCGCCAGCAGCGTTAGCGGGAGGTGGCCTAGCACAGATACGCAGTATTTT.

Comment on this clonotype: This may come from a read error, since a much larger clone is one base off. The rearrangement uses TRBV6-2 or TRBV6-3 and TRBJ2-5; D is uncertain. V was cut by 10 bases and J by 2 bases, with 14 bases left in between. The V gene's germline CDR1 is MNHEY and CDR2 SVGEGT. The CDR3 has 13 residues. The CDR3: CANTPLGQETQYF. The CDR3 DNA is TGTGCCAACACCCCCCTGGGACAAGAGACCCAGTACTTC.

The gene calls are TRBV5-1 and TRBJ2-1, with 7 bases matching TRBD2. V lost 1 base, J lost 5 bases, and 9 bases stayed unmatched. In germline, CDR1 is SGHRS, CDR2 YFSETQ. This CDR3 region has 16 residues. CDR3 sequence: CASSLMPAGINNEQFF. For the CDR3, the DNA is TGCGCCAGCAGCTTGATGCCAGCGGGAATAAACAATGAGCAGTTCTTC.

This clonotype was observed at least ten times. Written as DNA, the CDR3 is TGTGCCAGCAGAGGTCTAGCGGGGATGCCGGAGCAGTTCTTC. It translates to CASRGLAGMPEQFF. V is TRBV2 and J is TRBJ2-1, with TRBD2 matching over 9 bases. Trimming cost V 6 bases and J 10 bases; bases outside gene matches: 10. The CDR3 has 14 residues. Germline CDR1 and CDR2: SNHLY and FYNNEI. Full variable domain (rest looked up from reference TRBV2 and TRBJ2-1): EPEVTQTPSHQVTQMGQEVILRCVPISNHLYFYWYRQILGQKVEFLVSFYNNEISEKSEIFDDQFSVERPDGSNFTLKIRSTKLEDSAMYFCASRGLAGMPEQFFGPGTRLTVL.

This clonotype came up many times. The V and J genes are TRBV5-1 and TRBJ1-2; D is ambiguous. This CDR3 region has 13 residues. CDR1 and CDR2 (germline): SGHRS, YFSETQ. V lost 3 bases, J lost 4 bases, and 10 bases lay in between. The CDR3 nucleotides read TGCGCCAGCAGCTCTGATCGGTCCTATGGCTACACCTTC. It specifies CASSSDRSYGYTF.

This clonotype came up many times. V usage is TRBV10-3 and J usage is TRBJ1-1; 8 bases map to TRBD1. The germline CDR1 and CDR2 sequences are ENHRY and SYGVKD. V lost 4 bases and J lost 5; bases outside the gene matches: 9. This CDR3 is 15 amino acids long. The CDR3 region has the DNA TGTGCCATCAGTGCTATGACAGGGGTCTTGACTGAAGCTTTCTTT. This sequence encodes CAISAMTGVLTEAFF.

This clonotype was counted many times. This chain uses TRBV4-1 with TRBJ1-4, with a possible D match to TRBD1 (5 bases). The V end lost 4 bases, the J end lost 5 bases, and 20 bases lay between the germline ends. The CDR3 extends over 17 amino acids. Per germline, CDR1 MGHRA and CDR2 YSYEKL. Here the CDR3 DNA reads TGCGCCAGCAGCCCTAAACCCGACAGCTCTACGAATGAAAAACTGTTTTTT. Residues: CASSPKPDSSTNEKLFF.

At least ten counts were recorded for this clonotype. This sequence joins TRBV9 and TRBJ1-4; 12 bases match TRBD1. CDR3 length equals 19 residues. Trimming at V came to 3 bases and at J to 4 bases, leaving 13 bases not matched to a gene. In germline, CDR1 is SGDLS, CDR2 YYNGEE. The CDR3 spells CASSEKGQGARMGNEKLFF. Here the CDR3 DNA reads TGTGCCAGCAGCGAAAAGGGACAGGGGGCGCGAATGGGTAATGAAAAACTGTTTTTT.

This clonotype was found many times. V gene TRBV20-1 combines with J gene TRBJ2-4, with D possibly matching TRBD2 (5 bases). Trimming left V 6 bases short and J 0 bases short, with 9 bases between. The CDR3 consists of 13 residues. Germline assignment: CDR1 DFQATT and CDR2 SNEGSKA (reference sequence). CDR3 loop: CSAWEQAKNIQYF. The CDR3 bases are TGCAGTGCGTGGGAGCAAGCCAAAAACATTCAGTACTTC.

This clonotype was observed many times. This chain links TRBV27 with TRBJ2-7; TRBD1 matches at 9 bases. CDR1 MNHEY and CDR2 SMNVEV come from the germline V gene (reference sequence). V lost 5 bases and J lost 6; bases outside the gene matches: 8. The CDR3 consists of 14 residues. The CDR3 DNA follows: TGTGCCAGCAGTCACTCGGGACAGGGTCGCGAGCAGTACTTC. This encodes CASSHSGQGREQYF.

This clonotype was detected only a few times. The chain links TRBV7-2 to TRBJ2-7; 8 bases are shared with TRBD2. Looked up from germline, CDR1 is SGHTA and CDR2 is FQGNSA. This CDR3 is built from 15 residues. V shed 1 base and J 3 bases; nucleotides not matched to a gene: 5. CDR3 in amino acids: CASSLVVAGIYEQYF. Written as DNA, the CDR3 is TGTGCCAGCAGCTTAGTGGTAGCGGGAATCTACGAGCAGTACTTC.

This clonotype was picked up many times. This rearrangement joins TRBV5-6 to TRBJ2-1; 8 bases are a match to TRBD1. Germline V CDR1 and CDR2: SGHDT, YYEEEE. The CDR3 extends over 16 amino acids. Trimming removed 0 bases from V and 7 bases from J; junction bases left unmatched: 9. DNA for the CDR3: TGTGCCAGCAGCTTGGCCAGCGACAGGGGAACAAATGAGCAGTTCTTC. This gives the protein CASSLASDRGTNEQFF.

V is TRBV18 and J is TRBJ2-2; no reliable D call. This CDR3 has 16 residues. The V end lost 2 bases, the J end lost 0 bases, and 10 bases lay between the germline ends. CDR1 is KGHSH, CDR2 LQKENI, per germline. CDR3 sequence (DNA): TGTGCCAGCTCACCATTACCGAACTCGAACACCGGGGAGCTGTTTTTT. It translates to CASSPLPNSNTGELFF.

This clonotype was found many times. One end of the junction varies from germline; a read error may be responsible. The V and J genes are TRBV5-1 and TRBJ2-5; D remains ambiguous. This CDR3 has 13 residues. CDR1 SGHRS and CDR2 YFSETQ come from the germline V gene. CDR3 in amino acids: CASRFQPEETQYF. DNA for the CDR3: TGCGCCAGCCGCTTTCAACCCGAAGAGACCCAGTACTTC.